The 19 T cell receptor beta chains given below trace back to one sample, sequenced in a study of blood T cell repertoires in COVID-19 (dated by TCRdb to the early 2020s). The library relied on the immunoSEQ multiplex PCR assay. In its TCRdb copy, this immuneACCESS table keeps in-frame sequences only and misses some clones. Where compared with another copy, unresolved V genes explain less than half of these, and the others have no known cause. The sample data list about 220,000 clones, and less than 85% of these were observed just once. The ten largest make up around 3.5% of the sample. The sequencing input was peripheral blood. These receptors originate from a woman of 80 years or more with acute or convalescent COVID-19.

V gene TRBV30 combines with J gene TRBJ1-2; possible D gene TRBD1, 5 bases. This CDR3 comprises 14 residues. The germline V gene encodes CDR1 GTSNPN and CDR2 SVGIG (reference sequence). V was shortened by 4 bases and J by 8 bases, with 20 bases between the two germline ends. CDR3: CAWNSGAGSGGYTF. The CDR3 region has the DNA TGTGCCTGGAATAGTGGAGCAGGGTCAGGCGGCTACACCTTC.

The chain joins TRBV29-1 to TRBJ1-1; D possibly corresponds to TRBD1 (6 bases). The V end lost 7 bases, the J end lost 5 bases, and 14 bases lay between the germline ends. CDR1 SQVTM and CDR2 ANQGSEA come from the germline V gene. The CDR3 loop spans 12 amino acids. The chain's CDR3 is CSAGGLETEAFF. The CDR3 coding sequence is TGCAGCGCCGGGGGGCTGGAGACTGAAGCTTTCTTT.

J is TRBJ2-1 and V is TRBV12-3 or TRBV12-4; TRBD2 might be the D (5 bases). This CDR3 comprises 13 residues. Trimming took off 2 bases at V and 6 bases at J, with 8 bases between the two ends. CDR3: CASSLTRANEQFF. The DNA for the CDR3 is TGTGCCAGCAGTTTAACGCGGGCCAATGAGCAGTTCTTC.

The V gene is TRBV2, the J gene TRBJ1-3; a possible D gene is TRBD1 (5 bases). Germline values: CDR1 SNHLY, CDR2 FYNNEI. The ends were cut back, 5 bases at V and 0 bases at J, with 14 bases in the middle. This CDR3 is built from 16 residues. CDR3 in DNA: TGTGCCAGCAGTCTAGACAGTCCGAACTCTGGAAACACCATATATTTT. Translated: CASSLDSPNSGNTIYF.

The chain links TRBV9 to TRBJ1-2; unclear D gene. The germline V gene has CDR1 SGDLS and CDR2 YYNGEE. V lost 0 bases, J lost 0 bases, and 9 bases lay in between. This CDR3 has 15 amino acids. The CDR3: CASSVDWTPNYGYTF. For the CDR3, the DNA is TGTGCCAGCAGCGTAGATTGGACTCCTAACTATGGCTACACCTTC.

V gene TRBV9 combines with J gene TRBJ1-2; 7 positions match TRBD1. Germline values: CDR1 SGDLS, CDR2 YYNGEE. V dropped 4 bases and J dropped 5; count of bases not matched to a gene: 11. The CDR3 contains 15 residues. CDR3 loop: CASSPRWAGGYGYTF. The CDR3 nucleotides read TGTGCCAGCAGCCCCCGGTGGGCAGGGGGGTATGGCTACACCTTC. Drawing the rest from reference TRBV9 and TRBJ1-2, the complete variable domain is DSGVTQTPKHLITATGQRVTLRCSPRSGDLSVYWYQQSLDQGLQFLIQYYNGEERAKGNILERFSAQQFPDLHSELNLSSLELGDSALYFCASSPRWAGGYGYTFGSGTRLTVV.

CDR3 DNA sequence: TGTGCCAGCAGCTTAGCGGGCGGGGGGGCTTCGTATGAGCAGTACTTC. It translates to CASSLAGGGASYEQYF. This chain joins TRBV7-2 and TRBJ2-7; TRBD2 matches 9 bases. J was trimmed by 7 bases and V by 0 bases; bases with no gene match: 10. Germline CDR1 reads SGHTA; CDR2 reads FQGNSA. The CDR3 is 16 amino acids. Together with reference TRBV7-2 and TRBJ2-7, the CDR3 gives the full variable domain: GAGVSQSPSNKVTEKGKDVELRCDPISGHTALYWYRQSLGQGLEFLIYFQGNSAPDKSGLPSDRFSAERTGGSVSTLTIQRTQQEDSAVYLCASSLAGGGASYEQYFGPGTRLTVT.

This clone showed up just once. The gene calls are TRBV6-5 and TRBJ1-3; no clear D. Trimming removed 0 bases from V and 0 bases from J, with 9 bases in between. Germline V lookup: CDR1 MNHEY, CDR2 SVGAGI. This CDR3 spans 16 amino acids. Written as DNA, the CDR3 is TGTGCCAGCAGTTACTCCGGGAGTCTCTCTGGAAACACCATATATTTT. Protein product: CASSYSGSLSGNTIYF.

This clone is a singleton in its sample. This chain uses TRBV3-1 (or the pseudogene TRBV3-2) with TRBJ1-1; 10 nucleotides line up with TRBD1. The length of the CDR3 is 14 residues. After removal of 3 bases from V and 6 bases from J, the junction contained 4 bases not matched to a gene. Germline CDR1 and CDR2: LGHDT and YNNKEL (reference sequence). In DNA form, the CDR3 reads TGTGCCAGCAGCCATCCCGGACAGGGGGCTGAAGCTTTCTTT. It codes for CASSHPGQGAEAFF.

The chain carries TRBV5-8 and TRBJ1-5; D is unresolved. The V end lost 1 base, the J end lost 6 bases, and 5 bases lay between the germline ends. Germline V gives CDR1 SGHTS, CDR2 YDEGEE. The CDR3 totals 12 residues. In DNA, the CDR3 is TGTGCCAGCAGCTTGCCCGGTCAGCCCCAGCATTTT. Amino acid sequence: CASSLPGQPQHF.

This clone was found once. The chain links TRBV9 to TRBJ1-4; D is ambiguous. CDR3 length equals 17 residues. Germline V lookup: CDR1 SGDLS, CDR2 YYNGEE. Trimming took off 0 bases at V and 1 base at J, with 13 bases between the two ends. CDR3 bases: TGTGCCAGCAGCGTAGGGCCGGCCCCGGGAACTAATGAAAAACTGTTTTTT. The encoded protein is CASSVGPAPGTNEKLFF.

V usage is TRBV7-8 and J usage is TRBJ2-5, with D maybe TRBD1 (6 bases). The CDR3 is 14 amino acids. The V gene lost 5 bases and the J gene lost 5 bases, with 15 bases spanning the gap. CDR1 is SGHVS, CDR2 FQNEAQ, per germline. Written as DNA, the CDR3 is TGTGCCAGCAGCACCCGTGCTAGGGGGGAGACCCAGTACTTC. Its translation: CASSTRARGETQYF. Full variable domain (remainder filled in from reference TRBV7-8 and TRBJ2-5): GAGVSQSPRYKVAKRGQDVALRCDPISGHVSLFWYQQALGQGPEFLTYFQNEAQLDKSGLPSDRFFAERPEGSVSTLKIQRTQQEDSAVYLCASSTRARGETQYFGPGTRLLVL.

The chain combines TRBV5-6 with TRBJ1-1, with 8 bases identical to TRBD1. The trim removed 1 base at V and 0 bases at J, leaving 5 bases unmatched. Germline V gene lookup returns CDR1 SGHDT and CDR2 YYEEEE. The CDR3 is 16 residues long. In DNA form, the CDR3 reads TGTGCCAGCAGCTTGTCATGGGGACAGGTGAACACTGAAGCTTTCTTT. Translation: CASSLSWGQVNTEAFF.

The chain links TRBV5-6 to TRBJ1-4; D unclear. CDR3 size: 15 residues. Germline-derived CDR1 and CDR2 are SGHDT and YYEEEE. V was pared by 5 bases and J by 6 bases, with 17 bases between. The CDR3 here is CASRTIDTLDEKLFF. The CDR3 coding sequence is TGTGCCAGCAGGACAATTGACACCTTGGATGAAAAACTGTTTTTT. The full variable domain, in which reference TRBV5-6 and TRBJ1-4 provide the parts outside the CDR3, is DAGVTQSPTHLIKTRGQQVTLRCSPKSGHDTVSWYQQALGQGPQFIFQYYEEEERQRGNFPDRFSGHQFPNYSSELNVNALLLGDSALYLCASRTIDTLDEKLFFGSGTQLSVL.

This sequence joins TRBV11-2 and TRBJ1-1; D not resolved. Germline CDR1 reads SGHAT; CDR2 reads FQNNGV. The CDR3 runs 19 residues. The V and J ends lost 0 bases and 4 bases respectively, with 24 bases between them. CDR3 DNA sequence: TGTGCCAGCAGCTTAGAGGGTTTGCAGGACTCTACCTCGGGCACTGAAGCTTTCTTT. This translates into CASSLEGLQDSTSGTEAFF.

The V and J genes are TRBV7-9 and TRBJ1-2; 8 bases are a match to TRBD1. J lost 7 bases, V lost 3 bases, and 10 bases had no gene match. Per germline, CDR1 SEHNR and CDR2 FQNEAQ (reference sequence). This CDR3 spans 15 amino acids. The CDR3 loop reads CASSLTGEWVRGYTF. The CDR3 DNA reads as TGTGCCAGCAGCTTGACAGGGGAGTGGGTCCGTGGCTACACCTTC.

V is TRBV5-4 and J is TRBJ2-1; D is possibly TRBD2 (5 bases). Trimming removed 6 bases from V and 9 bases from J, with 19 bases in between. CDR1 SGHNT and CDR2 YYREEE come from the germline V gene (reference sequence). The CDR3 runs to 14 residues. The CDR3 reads CASNGKDPWGEQFF. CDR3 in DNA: TGTGCCAGCAACGGGAAGGATCCGTGGGGTGAGCAGTTCTTC.

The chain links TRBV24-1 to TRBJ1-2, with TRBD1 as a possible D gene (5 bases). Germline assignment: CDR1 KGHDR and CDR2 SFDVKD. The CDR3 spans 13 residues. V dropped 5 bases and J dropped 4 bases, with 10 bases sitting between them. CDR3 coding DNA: TGTGCCACCAGTGCAACAGGTAGCTATGGCTACACCTTC. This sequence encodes CATSATGSYGYTF.

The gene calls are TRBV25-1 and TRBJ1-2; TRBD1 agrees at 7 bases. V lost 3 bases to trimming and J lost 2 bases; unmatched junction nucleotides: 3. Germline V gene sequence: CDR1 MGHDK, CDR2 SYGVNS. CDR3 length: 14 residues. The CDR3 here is CASSDPGGNYGYTF. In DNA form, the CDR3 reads TGTGCCAGCAGTGATCCAGGGGGAAACTATGGCTACACCTTC.